Below, 26 T cell receptor beta chains from the same sample are listed, as sequenced in a study. The TRBV12-4/TRBJ1-2 clonotypes were amplified using barcode primers with ligated adaptors. TCRdb used MiXCR to reprocess the multiplex PCR reads, holding one entry per CDR3 protein. The table includes roughly 330 distinct CDR3 sequences, approximately 4% detected once. Sequenced sample: memory CD4+ T cells sorted from blood. Subset specified: memory CD4+ T cells, CD4+CD45RO+CD25-. The receptors derive from a female donor with breast cancer.

In its sample, this clonotype is large (0.1 to 1%). The chain uses TRBV12-3 or TRBV12-4 and TRBJ1-2; tentatively, D is TRBD1 (6 bases). CDR3 size: 12 residues. The ends were cut back, 7 bases at V and 7 bases at J, with 13 bases in the middle. CDR3 sequence reads: CASTQGTGGYTF. CDR3 nucleotide sequence: TGTGCCAGCACCCAGGGGACGGGTGGCTACACCTTC.

In its sample, this clonotype ranks as medium-sized. The chain recombines TRBV12-3 or TRBV12-4 with TRBJ1-2, with no clear D. Trimming stripped 3 bases from V and 2 bases from J, with 7 bases between. This CDR3 spans 13 amino acids. The CDR3 sequence: CASSLGRNYGYTF. CDR3 bases: TGTGCCAGCAGTTTGGGCAGGAACTATGGCTACACCTTC.

The table lists this clonotype with many counts. This chain joins TRBV12-3 or TRBV12-4 and TRBJ1-2, with D possibly matching TRBD1 (5 bases). The CDR3 extends over 13 amino acids. The V end was cut by 2 bases, the J end by 7 bases, with 11 bases between. CDR3 sequence reads: CASSLFQGSGYTF. In nucleotides, the CDR3 is TGTGCCAGCAGTTTATTTCAGGGATCTGGCTACACCTTC.

This clonotype is medium-sized (0.01 to 0.1%) by share. This chain uses TRBV12-3 or TRBV12-4 with TRBJ1-2, with D possibly being TRBD1 (6 bases). The CDR3 is 13 residues long. Trimming took 5 bases from V and 4 from J, leaving 11 bases between them. CDR3 protein: CASSRTAGYGYTF. As DNA, the CDR3 is TGTGCCAGCAGTAGGACAGCTGGCTATGGCTACACCTTC.

This clonotype counts as medium-sized. J is TRBJ1-2 and V is TRBV12-3 or TRBV12-4; 8 nucleotides align to TRBD1. V lost 6 bases to trimming and J lost 0 bases; unmatched junction nucleotides: 15. This CDR3 has 18 residues. The CDR3 DNA follows: TGTGCCAGCAGCTACCTCCCGGGACAGGATTTAGCTAACTATGGCTACACCTTC. It translates to CASSYLPGQDLANYGYTF.

The rearrangement links TRBV12-3 or TRBV12-4 to TRBJ1-2; 7 nucleotides line up with TRBD1. The CDR3 contains 13 residues. V lost 5 bases, J lost 11 bases, and 11 bases stayed unmatched. This chain's CDR3 is CASSTGAFMAYTF. The DNA for the CDR3 is TGTGCCAGCAGTACAGGGGCGTTCATGGCGTACACCTTC.

At least ten counts were recorded for this clonotype. This chain's CDR3 is CASSPGLTWDGYTF. The DNA for the CDR3 is TGTGCCAGCAGTCCTGGACTGACCTGGGATGGCTACACCTTC. J is TRBJ1-2 and V is TRBV12-3 or TRBV12-4; D call uncertain. The CDR3 sequence is 14 residues long. V was trimmed by 5 bases and J by 6 bases, leaving 16 bases between them.

This clonotype is deemed medium-sized. The rearrangement uses TRBV12-3 or TRBV12-4 and TRBJ1-2; no clear D gene. Trimming cost V 6 bases and J 2 bases, with 4 bases left between them. This CDR3 has 11 residues. The DNA for the CDR3 is TGTGCCAGCAGCCTGAACTATGGCTACACCTTC. Translating it yields CASSLNYGYTF.

This clonotype is large in the sample. V usage is TRBV12-3 or TRBV12-4 and J usage is TRBJ1-2, with D possibly being TRBD1 (5 bases). The CDR3 totals 13 residues. Between the trimmed V and J ends, which lost 3 bases and 6 bases, there was a span of 11 bases. CDR3 coding DNA: TGTGCCAGCAGTTTCTCCAGGGTCCATGGCTACACCTTC. Protein product: CASSFSRVHGYTF.

This sequence joins TRBV12-3 or TRBV12-4 and TRBJ1-2, with D unclear. Deletions cut 6 bases from V and 2 bases from J, with 4 bases between. There are 11 residues in the CDR3. The chain's CDR3 is CASRANYGYTF. Here the CDR3 DNA reads TGTGCCAGCAGGGCCAACTATGGCTACACCTTC.

This clonotype showed up just a few times. The final CDR3 position lacks the conserved phenylalanine or tryptophan, pointing to a likely read error. It is unclear where the CDR3 begins or ends on the DNA, so no DNA is shown, and the CDR3 is as TCRdb lists it. The genes are TRBV12-3 or TRBV12-4 and TRBJ1-2; whether TRBD1, the table's D call, matches the DNA was not checked. The CDR3 numbers 12 amino acids, ends counted. CDR3 loop: CASRPCGRRLHL.

By its share, this clonotype is medium-sized. V usage is TRBV12-3 or TRBV12-4 and J usage is TRBJ1-2; tentatively, D is TRBD1 (5 bases). V gave up 2 bases and J gave up 5 bases, with 6 bases separating them. This CDR3 has 12 residues. CDR3 amino acids: CASSLKGYGYTF. CDR3 sequence (DNA): TGTGCCAGCAGTTTAAAGGGGTATGGCTACACCTTC.

This clonotype is judged medium-sized. The rearrangement links TRBV12-3 or TRBV12-4 to TRBJ1-2, with a possible D match to TRBD1 (6 bases). The CDR3 has 14 amino acids. The V gene lost 5 bases and the J gene lost 0 bases, with 10 bases spanning the gap. The CDR3 loop is CASSRQETNYGYTF. DNA of the CDR3: TGTGCCAGCAGTCGACAGGAAACTAACTATGGCTACACCTTC.

This clonotype is classed as large (0.1 to 1%). The J gene is TRBJ1-2, the V gene TRBV12-3 or TRBV12-4; D gene ambiguous. The V and J ends lost 4 bases and 7 bases respectively, with 10 bases between them. The CDR3 has 12 amino acids. The CDR3 loop is CASSSEGRGYTF. The CDR3 nucleotides are TGTGCCAGCAGTTCGGAAGGCCGTGGCTACACCTTC.

Sample share makes this clonotype medium-sized (0.01 to 0.1%). The V and J genes are TRBV12-3 or TRBV12-4 and TRBJ1-2; D is uncertain. V gave up 6 bases and J gave up 4 bases, with 12 bases separating them. CDR3 length equals 13 residues. CDR3 protein: CASRSALGYGYTF. CDR3 DNA: TGTGCCAGCAGAAGCGCTCTAGGCTATGGCTACACCTTC.

This clonotype is deemed medium-sized (0.01 to 0.1%). J is TRBJ1-2 and V is TRBV12-3 or TRBV12-4; no definite D call. This CDR3 comprises 16 residues. V lost 2 bases to trimming and J lost 2 bases, with 15 bases between them. The CDR3 is CASSLYWGGLNYGYTF. CDR3 bases: TGTGCCAGCAGTTTATACTGGGGAGGCTTAAACTATGGCTACACCTTC.

This clonotype is large in the sample. The chain recombines TRBV12-3 or TRBV12-4 with TRBJ1-2; D possibly corresponds to TRBD1 (5 bases). The CDR3 is 16 residues long. Trimming took 2 bases from V and 5 from J, leaving 18 bases between them. This CDR3 is CASSLRRGTGWYGYTF. The CDR3 coding sequence is TGTGCCAGCAGTTTACGGCGAGGGACCGGTTGGTATGGCTACACCTTC.

This clonotype is labeled medium-sized (0.01 to 0.1%). The gene calls are TRBV12-3 or TRBV12-4 and TRBJ1-2; D gene unclear. CDR3 length equals 13 residues. The V and J ends lost 5 bases and 4 bases respectively, with 11 bases between them. The CDR3 loop reads CASSPVNSYGYTF. DNA of the CDR3: TGTGCCAGCAGTCCCGTTAACAGCTATGGCTACACCTTC.

The chain joins TRBV12-3 or TRBV12-4 to TRBJ1-2; D is unclear. Trimming removed 2 bases from V and 0 bases from J, with 4 bases in between. This CDR3 has 13 residues. CDR3 sequence (DNA): TGTGCCAGCAGTTTAATGTCTAACTATGGCTACACCTTC. Encoded protein: CASSLMSNYGYTF.

Judged by abundance, this clonotype is medium-sized. The chain recombines TRBV12-3 or TRBV12-4 with TRBJ1-2; D possibly corresponds to TRBD1 (6 bases). The length of the CDR3 is 14 residues. V gave up 7 bases and J gave up 2 bases, with 14 bases separating them. CDR3 in DNA: TGTGCCAGCAAACCCAGGCAGGGGAACTATGGCTACACCTTC. Translation: CASKPRQGNYGYTF.

This chain joins TRBV12-3 or TRBV12-4 and TRBJ1-2; no definite D call. Trimming took 7 bases from V and 0 from J, leaving 15 bases between them. CDR3 length equals 15 residues. CDR3 DNA sequence: TGTGCCAGCACCCTACCGAGACTCTCTAACTATGGCTACACCTTC. Protein product: CASTLPRLSNYGYTF.

By share of the sample, this clonotype is large. The chain recombines TRBV12-3 or TRBV12-4 with TRBJ1-2; no reliable D call. The CDR3 is made up of 14 amino acids. Trimming stripped 3 bases from V and 2 bases from J, with 10 bases between. Here the CDR3 reads CASSFTLGNYGYTF. The DNA of the CDR3 is TGTGCCAGCAGTTTCACCCTCGGGAACTATGGCTACACCTTC.

This clonotype is judged large. The chain uses TRBV12-3 or TRBV12-4 and TRBJ1-2; D uncertain. This CDR3 is built from 12 residues. V shed 3 bases and J shed 5 bases, with 7 bases lying between them. The CDR3 DNA reads as TGTGCCAGCAGTTTGGAAGCTTATGGCTACACCTTC. Amino acids: CASSLEAYGYTF.

This clonotype is deemed medium-sized (0.01 to 0.1%). This chain uses TRBV12-3 or TRBV12-4 with TRBJ1-2, with D perhaps TRBD1 (6 bases). Between the trimmed V and J ends, which lost 1 base and 8 bases, there was a span of 11 bases. This CDR3 contains 13 residues. CDR3 bases: TGTGCCAGCAGTTTAGACAGGGATGGAGGCTACACCTTC. As protein: CASSLDRDGGYTF.

This clonotype was detected ten times or more. Just one base apart from a much larger clone, this may be a read error. The chain links TRBV12-3 or TRBV12-4 to TRBJ1-2; D ambiguous. CDR3 length: 14 amino acids. Trimming took off 4 bases at V and 0 bases at J, with 9 bases between the two ends. The CDR3 loop is CASSYLGTNYGYTF. The DNA for the CDR3 is TGTGCCAGCAGTTATTTGGGCACTAACTATGGCTACACCTTC.

This clonotype is judged hyperexpanded. The V and J genes are TRBV12-3 or TRBV12-4 and TRBJ1-2, with 7 bases lining up with TRBD1. The CDR3 has 13 amino acids. The ends lost 11 bases at V and 4 bases at J; junction bases unmatched: 10. CDR3: CADSVQGFYGYTF. The CDR3 coding sequence is TGTGCCGACAGCGTACAGGGGTTCTATGGCTACACCTTC.